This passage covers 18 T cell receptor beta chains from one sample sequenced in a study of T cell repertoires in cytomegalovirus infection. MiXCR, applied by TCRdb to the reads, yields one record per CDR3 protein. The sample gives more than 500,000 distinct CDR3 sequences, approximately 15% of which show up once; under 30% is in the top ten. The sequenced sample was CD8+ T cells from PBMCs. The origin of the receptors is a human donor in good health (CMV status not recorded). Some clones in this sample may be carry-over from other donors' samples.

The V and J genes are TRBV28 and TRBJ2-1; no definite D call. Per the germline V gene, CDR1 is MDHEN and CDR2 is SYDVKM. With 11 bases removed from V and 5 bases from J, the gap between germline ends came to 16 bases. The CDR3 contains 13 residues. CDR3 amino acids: CAGKGFSNNEQFF. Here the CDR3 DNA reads TGTGCCGGAAAGGGATTTTCAAACAATGAGCAGTTCTTC.

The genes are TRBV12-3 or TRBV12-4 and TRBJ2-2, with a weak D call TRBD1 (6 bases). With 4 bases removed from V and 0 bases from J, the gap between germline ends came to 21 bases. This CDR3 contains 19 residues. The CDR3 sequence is CASSSFSSTGTPNTGELFF. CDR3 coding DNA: TGTGCCAGCAGTTCTTTCTCCTCGACCGGGACACCGAACACCGGGGAGCTGTTTTTT.

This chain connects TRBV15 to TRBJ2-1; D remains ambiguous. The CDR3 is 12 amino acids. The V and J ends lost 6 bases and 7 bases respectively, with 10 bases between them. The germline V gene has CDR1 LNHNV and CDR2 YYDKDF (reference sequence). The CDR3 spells CATRGGMNEQFF. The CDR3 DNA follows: TGTGCCACCAGGGGTGGCATGAATGAGCAGTTCTTC.

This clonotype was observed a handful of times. The CDR3 protein is CASSLGGGPSEQYF. The DNA for the CDR3 is TGTGCCAGCAGCTTGGGTGGGGGGCCATCCGAGCAGTACTTC. J is TRBJ2-7 and V is TRBV13; D may match TRBD1 or TRBD2 (6 bases each). CDR3 length: 14 amino acids. Germline CDR1 and CDR2: PRHDT and FYEKMQ (reference sequence). Trimming pared 3 bases from V and 6 bases from J, leaving 15 bases between. Filled out from reference TRBV13 and TRBJ2-7, the complete variable domain reads AAGVIQSPRHLIKEKRETATLKCYPIPRHDTVYWYQQGPGQDPQFLISFYEKMQSDKGSIPDRFSAQQFSDYHSELNMSSLELGDSALYFCASSLGGGPSEQYFGPGTRLTVT.

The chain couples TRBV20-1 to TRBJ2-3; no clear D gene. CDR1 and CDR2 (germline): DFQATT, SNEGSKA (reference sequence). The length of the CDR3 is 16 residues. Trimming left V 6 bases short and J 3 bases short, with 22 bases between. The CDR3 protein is CSARPVGVGRTDTQYF. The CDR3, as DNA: TGCAGTGCGAGACCCGTTGGTGTGGGTAGGACAGATACGCAGTATTTT.

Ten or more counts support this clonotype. The CDR3, as DNA: TGCGCCAGCAGTCTTCCTCCGGGACTAGCGGGGGGCCTGTACCAAGAGACCCAGTACTTC. Encoded protein: CASSLPPGLAGGLYQETQYF. The chain combines TRBV23-1 with TRBJ2-5; 15 nucleotides align to TRBD2. TRBV23-1 is labeled an ORF, and its function is uncertain. This CDR3 comprises 20 residues. With V trimmed by 4 bases and J by 0 bases, 12 bases remained unmatched.

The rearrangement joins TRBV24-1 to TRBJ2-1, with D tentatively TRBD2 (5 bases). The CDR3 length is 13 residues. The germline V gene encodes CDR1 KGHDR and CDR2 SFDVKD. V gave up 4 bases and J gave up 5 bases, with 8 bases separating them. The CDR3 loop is CATSDWENNEQFF. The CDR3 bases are TGTGCCACCAGTGACTGGGAGAACAATGAGCAGTTCTTC.

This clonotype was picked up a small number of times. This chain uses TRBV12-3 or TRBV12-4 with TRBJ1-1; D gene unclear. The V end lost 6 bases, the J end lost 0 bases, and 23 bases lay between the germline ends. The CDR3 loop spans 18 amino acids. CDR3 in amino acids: CASRSRVPKDVVNTEAFF. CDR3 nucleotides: TGTGCCAGCAGGTCCCGGGTCCCGAAGGACGTAGTGAACACTGAAGCTTTCTTT.

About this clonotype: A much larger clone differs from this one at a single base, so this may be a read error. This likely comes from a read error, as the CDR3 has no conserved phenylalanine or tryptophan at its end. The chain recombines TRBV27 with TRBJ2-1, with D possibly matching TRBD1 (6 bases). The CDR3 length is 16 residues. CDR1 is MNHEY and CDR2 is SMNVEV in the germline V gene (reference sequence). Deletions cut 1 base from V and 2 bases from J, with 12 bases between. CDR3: CASSLLVGGPYNEQFL. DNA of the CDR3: TGTGCCAGCAGTTTATTAGTAGGGGGTCCCTACAATGAGCAGTTCTTA.

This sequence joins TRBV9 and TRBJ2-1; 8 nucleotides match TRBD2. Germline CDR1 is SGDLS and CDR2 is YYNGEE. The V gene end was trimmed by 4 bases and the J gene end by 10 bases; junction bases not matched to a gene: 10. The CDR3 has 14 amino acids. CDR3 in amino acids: CASSSGTSVVEQFF. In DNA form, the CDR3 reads TGTGCCAGCAGCTCAGGGACTAGTGTAGTAGAGCAGTTCTTC.

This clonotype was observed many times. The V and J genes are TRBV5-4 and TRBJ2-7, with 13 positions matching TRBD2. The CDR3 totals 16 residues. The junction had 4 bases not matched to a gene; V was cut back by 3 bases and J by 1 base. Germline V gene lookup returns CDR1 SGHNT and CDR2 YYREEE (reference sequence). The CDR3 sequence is CASSSWTSGSSYEQYF. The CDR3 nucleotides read TGTGCCAGCAGCTCCTGGACTAGCGGGAGTTCCTACGAGCAGTACTTC.

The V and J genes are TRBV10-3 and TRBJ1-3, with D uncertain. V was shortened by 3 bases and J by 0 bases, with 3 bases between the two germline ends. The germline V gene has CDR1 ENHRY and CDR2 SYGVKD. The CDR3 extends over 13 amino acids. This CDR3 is CAISEASGNTIYF. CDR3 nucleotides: TGTGCCATCAGTGAAGCCTCTGGAAACACCATATATTTT.

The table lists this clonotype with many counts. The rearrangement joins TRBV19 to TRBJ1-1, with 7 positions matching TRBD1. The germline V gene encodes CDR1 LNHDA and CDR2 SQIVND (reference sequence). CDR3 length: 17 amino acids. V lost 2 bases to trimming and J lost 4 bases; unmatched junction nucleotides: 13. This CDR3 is CASSIRVLTGAGTEAFF. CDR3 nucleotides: TGTGCCAGTAGTATAAGGGTTCTCACAGGGGCGGGCACTGAAGCTTTCTTT.

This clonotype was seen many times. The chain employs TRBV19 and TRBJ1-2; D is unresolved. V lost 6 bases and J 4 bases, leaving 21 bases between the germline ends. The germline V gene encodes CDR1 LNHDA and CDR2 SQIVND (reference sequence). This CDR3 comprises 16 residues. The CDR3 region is CASRKESTRRGYGYTF. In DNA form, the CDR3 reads TGTGCCAGTAGAAAGGAATCAACCCGGAGAGGCTATGGCTACACCTTC.

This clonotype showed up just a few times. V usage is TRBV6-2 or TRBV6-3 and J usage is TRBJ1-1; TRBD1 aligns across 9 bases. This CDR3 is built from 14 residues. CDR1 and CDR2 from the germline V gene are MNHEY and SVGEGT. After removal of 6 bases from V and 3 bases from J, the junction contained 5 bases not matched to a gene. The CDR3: CASRGTGPHTEAFF. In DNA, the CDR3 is TGTGCCAGCAGGGGGACAGGGCCACACACTGAAGCTTTCTTT.

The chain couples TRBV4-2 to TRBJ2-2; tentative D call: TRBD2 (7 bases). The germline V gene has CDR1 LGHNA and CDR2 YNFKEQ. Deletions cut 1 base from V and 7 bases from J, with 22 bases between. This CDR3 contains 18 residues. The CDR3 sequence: CASSQGRGWGGIIGELFF. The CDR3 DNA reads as TGTGCCAGCAGCCAAGGGAGGGGGTGGGGGGGCATCATCGGGGAGCTGTTTTTT.

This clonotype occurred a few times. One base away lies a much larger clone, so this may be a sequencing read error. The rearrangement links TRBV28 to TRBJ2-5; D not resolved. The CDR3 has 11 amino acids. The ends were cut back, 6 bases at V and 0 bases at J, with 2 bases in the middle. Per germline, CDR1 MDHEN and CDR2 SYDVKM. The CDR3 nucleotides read TGTGCCAGCAGGGACCAAGAGACCCAGTACTTC. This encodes CASRDQETQYF.

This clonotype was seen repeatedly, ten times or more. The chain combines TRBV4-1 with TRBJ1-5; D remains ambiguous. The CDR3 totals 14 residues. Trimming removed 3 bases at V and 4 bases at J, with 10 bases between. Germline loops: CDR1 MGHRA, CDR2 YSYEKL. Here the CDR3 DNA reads TGCGCCAGCAGCCAGGTTTTACCTAATCAGCCCCAGCATTTT. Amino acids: CASSQVLPNQPQHF.